The present T cell receptor (beta chain) was sequenced within a study of T cell changes during pregnancy in multiple sclerosis. V shed 0 bases and J 6 bases; nucleotides not matched to a gene: 5. The CDR3 contains 15 residues. Germline V gene lookup returns CDR1 SGHDN and CDR2 FVKESK. Generated by immunoSEQ multiplex PCR, the TCRdb table keeps only in-frame clones and is missing some. The sample has about 28,000 clones, more than 70% seen once. The receptor was derived from a female donor with multiple sclerosis, enrolled in a pregnancy study. The V and J genes are TRBV14 and TRBJ1-2; 9 bases align to TRBD1. Here the sequenced sample was CD8+ T cells from peripheral blood mononuclear cells, taken after pregnancy. CDR3 sequence reads: CASSQEYTGGDGYTF. The CDR3 DNA sequence: TGTGCCAGCAGCCAAGAATACACAGGGGGCGATGGCTACACCTTC.